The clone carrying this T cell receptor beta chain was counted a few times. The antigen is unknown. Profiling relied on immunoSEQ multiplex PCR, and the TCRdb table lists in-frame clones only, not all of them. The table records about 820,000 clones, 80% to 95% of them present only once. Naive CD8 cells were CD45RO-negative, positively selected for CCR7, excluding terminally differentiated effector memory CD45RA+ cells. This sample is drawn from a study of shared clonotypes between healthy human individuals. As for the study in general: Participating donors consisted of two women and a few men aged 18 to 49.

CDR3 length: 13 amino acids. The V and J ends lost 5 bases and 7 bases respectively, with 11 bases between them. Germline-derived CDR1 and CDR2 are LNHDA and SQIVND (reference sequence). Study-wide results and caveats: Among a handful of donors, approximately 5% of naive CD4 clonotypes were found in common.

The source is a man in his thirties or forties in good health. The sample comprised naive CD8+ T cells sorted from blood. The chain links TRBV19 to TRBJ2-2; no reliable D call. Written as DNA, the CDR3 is TGTGCCAGTAGTCCCCTGTTGGGCGGGGAGCTGTTTTTT. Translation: CASSPLLGGELFF.